The 7 T cell receptor beta chains reported below all come from one sample, sequenced in a study of shared clonotypes between healthy human individuals. Selected positively for CCR7 and CD45RO-negative, naive CD8 cells excluded terminally differentiated effector memory CD45RA+ cells. The repertoire was sequenced with immunoSEQ multiplex PCR; TCRdb's copy has only in-frame clones and lacks some. The table records 550,000 to 600,000 clones, roughly 98% of them present only once. The sequencing input was naive CD8+ T cells sorted from blood. The receptors were gathered from a man younger than 45 in good health.

This clone was recorded only once. J is TRBJ2-1 and V is TRBV6-5; D possibly uses TRBD1 or TRBD2 (6 bases each). Germline lookup yields CDR1 MNHEY and CDR2 SVGAGI. Between the trimmed V and J ends, which lost 5 bases and 5 bases, there was a span of 13 bases. This CDR3 comprises 14 residues. CDR3 sequence (DNA): TGTGCCAGCAGTCTTCAGGGGAGGAACAATGAGCAGTTCTTC. This sequence encodes CASSLQGRNNEQFF.

The V call is TRBV7-3, the J call TRBJ2-5; D unclear. Germline-derived CDR1 and CDR2 are SGHTA and FQGTGA. The CDR3 runs to 15 residues. V was trimmed by 5 bases and J by 1 base, leaving 14 bases between them. The CDR3 loop reads CASSPNGGSQETQYF. The CDR3 nucleotides are TGTGCCAGCAGCCCGAACGGTGGCAGCCAAGAGACCCAGTACTTC.

The rearrangement joins TRBV29-1 to TRBJ2-3; no clear D gene. This CDR3 spans 12 amino acids. Germline assignment: CDR1 SQVTM and CDR2 ANQGSEA. V lost 3 bases and J 2 bases, leaving 6 bases between the germline ends. The CDR3 protein is CSVEQFTDTQYF. CDR3 nucleotides: TGCAGCGTTGAGCAGTTCACAGATACGCAGTATTTT.

The chain carries TRBV6-5 and TRBJ2-3; 8 bases are a match to TRBD2. The germline CDR1 and CDR2 sequences are MNHEY and SVGAGI. The V and J ends lost 4 bases and 1 base, in that order; junction bases with no gene match: 4. This CDR3 is built from 15 residues. CDR3 nucleotides: TGTGCCAGCAGTTTTGGACTAGCTGGCACAGATACGCAGTATTTT. Encoded protein: CASSFGLAGTDTQYF.

The chain recombines TRBV5-6 with TRBJ2-1; D unclear. The CDR3 totals 12 residues. Trimming removed 1 base at V and 8 bases at J, with 7 bases between. The V gene's germline CDR1 is SGHDT and CDR2 YYEEEE. The CDR3 loop reads CASSLQVHEQFF. The CDR3 DNA follows: TGTGCCAGCAGCTTGCAGGTACATGAGCAGTTCTTC.

This chain joins TRBV19 and TRBJ2-7, with 8 bases matching TRBD1. Germline values: CDR1 LNHDA, CDR2 SQIVND (reference sequence). V dropped 4 bases and J dropped 2; count of bases not matched to a gene: 7. The CDR3 loop spans 15 amino acids. As DNA, the CDR3 is TGTGCCAGTAGTAGTGGTGGGACAGGTACCTACGAGCAGTACTTC. Its protein product is CASSSGGTGTYEQYF.

The V and J genes are TRBV28 and TRBJ2-5; D possibly corresponds to TRBD2 (5 bases). V lost 5 bases and J 0 bases, leaving 10 bases between the germline ends. This CDR3 has 14 residues. CDR1 and CDR2 from the germline V gene are MDHEN and SYDVKM. The DNA of the CDR3 is TGTGCCAGCAGTCCCCACGGGGACCAAGAGACCCAGTACTTC. It encodes CASSPHGDQETQYF.